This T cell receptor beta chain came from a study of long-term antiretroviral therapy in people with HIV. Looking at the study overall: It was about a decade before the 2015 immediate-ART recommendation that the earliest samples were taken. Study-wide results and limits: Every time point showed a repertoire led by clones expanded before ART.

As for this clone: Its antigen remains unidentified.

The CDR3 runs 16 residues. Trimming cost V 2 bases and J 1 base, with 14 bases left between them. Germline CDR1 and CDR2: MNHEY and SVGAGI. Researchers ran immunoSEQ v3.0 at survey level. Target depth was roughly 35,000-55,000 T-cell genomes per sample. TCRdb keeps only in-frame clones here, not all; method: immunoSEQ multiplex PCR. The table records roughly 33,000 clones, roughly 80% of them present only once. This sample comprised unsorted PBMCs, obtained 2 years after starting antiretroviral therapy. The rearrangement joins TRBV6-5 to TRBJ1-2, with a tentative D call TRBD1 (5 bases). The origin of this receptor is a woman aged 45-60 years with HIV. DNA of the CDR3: TGTGCCAGCAGTTACCCTAGGGGAGGAGGTAACTATGGCTACACCTTC. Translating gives CASSYPRGGGNYGYTF.